This T cell receptor (beta chain) was observed in a study of identical twins. Study-wide results and limits: The more abundant beta clonotypes in cord blood had fewer insertions, and memory repertoires did not show this. Invariant MAIT and iNKT cells could partly confound zero-insertion analyses. Excess sharing by twins proved weaker in beta out-of-frame sequences.

cDNA carried unique molecular identifiers, and a universal primer site was added by template switching. A single record per CDR3 protein comes from TCRdb applying MiXCR to the 5' RACE reads. The repertoire holds 200,000 to 300,000 distinct CDR3 sequences, 10% to 13% seen once, with about 9% in the top ten. V was pared by 3 bases and J by 4 bases, with 6 bases between. Germline CDR1 and CDR2: ENHRY and SYGVKD. CDR3 length: 12 amino acids. This clonotype was seen a few times. Its matching antigen is unknown. V is TRBV10-3 and J is TRBJ1-1, with D uncertain. Sample: memory T cells sorted from blood. This TCR came from a man between 45 and 60 years old in good health. The CDR3 bases are TGTGCCATCAGTGAATTAGGCACTGAAGCTTTCTTT. This encodes CAISELGTEAFF.